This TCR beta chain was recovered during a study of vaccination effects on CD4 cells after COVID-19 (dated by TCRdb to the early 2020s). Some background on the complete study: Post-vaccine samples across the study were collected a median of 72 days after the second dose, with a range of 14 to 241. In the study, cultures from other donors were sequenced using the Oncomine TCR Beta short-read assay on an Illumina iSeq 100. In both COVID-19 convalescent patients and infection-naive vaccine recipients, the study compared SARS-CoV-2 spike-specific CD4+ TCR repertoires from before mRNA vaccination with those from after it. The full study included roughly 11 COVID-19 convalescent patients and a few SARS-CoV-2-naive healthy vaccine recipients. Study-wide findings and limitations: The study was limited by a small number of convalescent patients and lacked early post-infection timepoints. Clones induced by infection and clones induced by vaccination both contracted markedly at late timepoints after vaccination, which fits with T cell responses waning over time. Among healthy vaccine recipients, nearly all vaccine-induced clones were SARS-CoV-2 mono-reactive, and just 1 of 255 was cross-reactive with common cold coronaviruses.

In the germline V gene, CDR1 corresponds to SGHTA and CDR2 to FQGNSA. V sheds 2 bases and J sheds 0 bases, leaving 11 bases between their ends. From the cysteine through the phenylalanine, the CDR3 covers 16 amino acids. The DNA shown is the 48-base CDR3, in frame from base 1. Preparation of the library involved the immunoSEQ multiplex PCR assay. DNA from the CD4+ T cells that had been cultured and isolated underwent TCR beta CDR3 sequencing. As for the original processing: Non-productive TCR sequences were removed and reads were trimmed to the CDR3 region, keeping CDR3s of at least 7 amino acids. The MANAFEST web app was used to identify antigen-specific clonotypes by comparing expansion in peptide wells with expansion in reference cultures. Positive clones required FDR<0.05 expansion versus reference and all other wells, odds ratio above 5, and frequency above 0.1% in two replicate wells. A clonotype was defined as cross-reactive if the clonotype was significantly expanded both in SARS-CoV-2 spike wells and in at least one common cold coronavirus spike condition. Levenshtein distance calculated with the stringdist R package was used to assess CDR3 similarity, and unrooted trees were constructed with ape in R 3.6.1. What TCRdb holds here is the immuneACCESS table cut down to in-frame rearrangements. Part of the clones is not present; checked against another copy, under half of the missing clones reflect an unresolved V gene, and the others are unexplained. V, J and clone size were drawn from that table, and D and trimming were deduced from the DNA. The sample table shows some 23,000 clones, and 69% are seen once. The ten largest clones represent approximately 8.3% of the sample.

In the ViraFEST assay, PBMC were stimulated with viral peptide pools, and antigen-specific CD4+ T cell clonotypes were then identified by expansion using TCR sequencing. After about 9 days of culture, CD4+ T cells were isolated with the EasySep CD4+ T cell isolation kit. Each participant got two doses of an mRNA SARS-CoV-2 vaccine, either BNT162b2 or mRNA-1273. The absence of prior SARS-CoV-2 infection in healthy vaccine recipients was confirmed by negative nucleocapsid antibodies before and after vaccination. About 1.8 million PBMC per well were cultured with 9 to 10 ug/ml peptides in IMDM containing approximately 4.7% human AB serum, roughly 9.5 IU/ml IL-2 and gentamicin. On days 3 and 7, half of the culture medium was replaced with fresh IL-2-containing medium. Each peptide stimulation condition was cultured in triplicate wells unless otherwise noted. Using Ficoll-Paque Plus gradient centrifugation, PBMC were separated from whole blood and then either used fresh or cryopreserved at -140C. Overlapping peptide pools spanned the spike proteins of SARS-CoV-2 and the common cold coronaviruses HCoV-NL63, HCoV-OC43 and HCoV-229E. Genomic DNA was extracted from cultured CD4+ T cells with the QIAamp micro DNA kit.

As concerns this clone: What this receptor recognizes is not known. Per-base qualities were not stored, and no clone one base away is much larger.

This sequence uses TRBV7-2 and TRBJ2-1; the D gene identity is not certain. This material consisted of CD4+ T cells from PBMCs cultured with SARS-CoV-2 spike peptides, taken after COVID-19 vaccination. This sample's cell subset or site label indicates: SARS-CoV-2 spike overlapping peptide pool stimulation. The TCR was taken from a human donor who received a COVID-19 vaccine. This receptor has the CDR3 CASSLYIHSSYNEQFF. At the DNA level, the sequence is TGTGCCAGCAGCTTATATATCCACAGCTCCTACAATGAGCAGTTCTTC.